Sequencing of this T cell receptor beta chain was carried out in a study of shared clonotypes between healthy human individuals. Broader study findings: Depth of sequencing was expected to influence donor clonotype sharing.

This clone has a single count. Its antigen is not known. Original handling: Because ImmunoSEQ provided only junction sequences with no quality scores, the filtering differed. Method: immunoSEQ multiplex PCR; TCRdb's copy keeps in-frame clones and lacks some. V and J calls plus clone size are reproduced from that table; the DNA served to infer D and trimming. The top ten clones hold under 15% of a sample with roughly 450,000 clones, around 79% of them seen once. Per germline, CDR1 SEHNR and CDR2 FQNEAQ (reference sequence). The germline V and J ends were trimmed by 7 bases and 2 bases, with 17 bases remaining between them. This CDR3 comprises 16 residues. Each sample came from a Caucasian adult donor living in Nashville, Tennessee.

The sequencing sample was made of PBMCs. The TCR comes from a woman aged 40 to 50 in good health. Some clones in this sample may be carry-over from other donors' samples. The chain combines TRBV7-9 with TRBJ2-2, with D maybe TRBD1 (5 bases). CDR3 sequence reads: CASTPIGRTNTGELFF. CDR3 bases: TGTGCCAGCACCCCCATTGGGCGGACAAACACCGGGGAGCTGTTTTTT.